This entry concerns a single T cell receptor (beta chain). Its antigen remains unknown. A much larger clone lies a single base off, so this may be a read error. Without the conserved terminal phenylalanine or tryptophan, this CDR3 likely stems from a read error. CDR3 length: 11 residues. Germline V gives CDR1 DFQATT, CDR2 SNEGSKA (reference sequence). Between the trimmed V and J ends, which lost 2 bases and 8 bases, there was a span of 7 bases. The data were obtained in a study of human T cells and chemical hapten exposure. About the study: Weekly scalp doses of diphenylcyclopropenone were given to patients during the roughly 24-week study. Regarding the study as a whole: No alteration of TCRs above 1 in 1000 frequency was seen with DPC sensitization.

Specified time point: patch test 1, 2 weeks after DPC sensitization. Treatment described: therapeutic diphenylcyclopropenone sensitization with weekly scalp DPC. TCRdb itself ran the RACE reads through MiXCR, one entry per CDR3 protein. Here the sample spans approximately 80,000 distinct CDR3 sequences, roughly 7.1% being singletons. This TCR was sampled from a woman aged 30 to 39 with alopecia areata. Some clones in this sample may be carry-over from other donors' samples. This chain joins TRBV20-1 and TRBJ2-1; no clear D gene. Sequences were derived from whole blood, sampled in connection with sensitization to the hapten diphenylcyclopropenone (DPC). CDR3 nucleotides: TGCAGTGCTAGACCCTTACATGAGCAGTTCTCC. Translating it yields CSARPLHEQFS.